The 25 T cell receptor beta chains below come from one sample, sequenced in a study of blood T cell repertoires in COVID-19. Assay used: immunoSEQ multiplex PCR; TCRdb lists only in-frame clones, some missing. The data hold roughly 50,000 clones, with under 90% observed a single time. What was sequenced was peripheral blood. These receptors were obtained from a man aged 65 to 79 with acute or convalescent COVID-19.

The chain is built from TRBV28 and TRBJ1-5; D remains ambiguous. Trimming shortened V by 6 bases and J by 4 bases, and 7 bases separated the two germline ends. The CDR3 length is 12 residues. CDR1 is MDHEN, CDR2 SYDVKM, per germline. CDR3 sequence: CASRAANQPQHF. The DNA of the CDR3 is TGTGCCAGCAGGGCGGCGAATCAGCCCCAGCATTTT.

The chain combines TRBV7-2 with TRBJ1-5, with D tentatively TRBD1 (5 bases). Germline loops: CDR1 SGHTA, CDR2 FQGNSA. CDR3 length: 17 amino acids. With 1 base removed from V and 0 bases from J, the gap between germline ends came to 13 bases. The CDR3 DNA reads TGTGCCAGCAGCTTAGTGGGGCCCCCCTATAGCAATCAGCCCCAGCATTTT. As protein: CASSLVGPPYSNQPQHF.

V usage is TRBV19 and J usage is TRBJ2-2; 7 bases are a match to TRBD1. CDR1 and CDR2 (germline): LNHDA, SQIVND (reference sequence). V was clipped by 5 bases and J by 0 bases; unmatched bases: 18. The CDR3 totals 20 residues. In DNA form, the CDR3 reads TGTGCCAGTAGTTCCAGGACAGGCATCAGTGGGAGAACGAACACCGGGGAGCTGTTTTTT. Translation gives CASSSRTGISGRTNTGELFF.

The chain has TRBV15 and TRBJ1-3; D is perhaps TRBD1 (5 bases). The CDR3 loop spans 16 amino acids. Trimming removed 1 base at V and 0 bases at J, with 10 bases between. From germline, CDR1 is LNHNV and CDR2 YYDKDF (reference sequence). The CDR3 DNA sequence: TGTGCCACCAGCAGAGGATCCGGGGGCTCTGGAAACACCATATATTTT. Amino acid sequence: CATSRGSGGSGNTIYF.

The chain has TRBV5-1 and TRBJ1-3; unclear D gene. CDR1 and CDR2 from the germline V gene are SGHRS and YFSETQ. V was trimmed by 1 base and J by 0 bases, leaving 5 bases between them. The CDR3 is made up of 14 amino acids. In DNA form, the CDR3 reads TGCGCCAGCAGCTTGTCTTACTCTGGAAACACCATATATTTT. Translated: CASSLSYSGNTIYF.

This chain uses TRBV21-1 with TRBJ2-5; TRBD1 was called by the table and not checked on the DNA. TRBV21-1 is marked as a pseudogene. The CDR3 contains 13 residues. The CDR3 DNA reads TGTGCCAGCAGCAAAGCGCCCCAGGGGACCCAGTACTTC. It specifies CASSKAPQGTQYF.

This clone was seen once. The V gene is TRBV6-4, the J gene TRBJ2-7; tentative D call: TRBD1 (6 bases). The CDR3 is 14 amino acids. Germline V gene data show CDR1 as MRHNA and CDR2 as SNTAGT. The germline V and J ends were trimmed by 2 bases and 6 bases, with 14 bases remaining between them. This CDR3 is CASSDQQGNGEQYF. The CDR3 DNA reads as TGTGCCAGCAGTGACCAACAGGGAAACGGCGAGCAGTACTTC.

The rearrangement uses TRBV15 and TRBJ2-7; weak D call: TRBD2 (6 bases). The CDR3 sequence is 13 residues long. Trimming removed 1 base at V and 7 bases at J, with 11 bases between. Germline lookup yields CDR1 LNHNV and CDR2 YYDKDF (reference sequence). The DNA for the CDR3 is TGTGCCACCAGCAGAGGGGCTGCGGGGGAGCAGTACTTC. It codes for CATSRGAAGEQYF.

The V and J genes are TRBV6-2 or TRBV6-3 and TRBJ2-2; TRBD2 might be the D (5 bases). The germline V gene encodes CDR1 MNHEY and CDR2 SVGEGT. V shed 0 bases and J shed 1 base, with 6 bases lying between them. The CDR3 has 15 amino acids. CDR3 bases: TGTGCCAGCAGTTACTCCCGGGGGAACACCGGGGAGCTGTTTTTT. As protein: CASSYSRGNTGELFF.

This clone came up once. The CDR3 region is CASRPGGESGANVLTF. CDR3 DNA sequence: TGTGCCAGCCGCCCGGGGGGGGAGAGTGGGGCCAACGTCCTGACTTTC. This chain uses TRBV28 with TRBJ2-6; TRBD2 matches 8 bases. Germline loops: CDR1 MDHEN, CDR2 SYDVKM. V shed 8 bases, J shed 3 bases, and the junction held 9 bases outside the gene matches. This CDR3 comprises 16 residues. The whole variable domain, remainder taken from reference TRBV28 and TRBJ2-6, is DVKVTQSSRYLVKRTGEKVFLECVQDMDHENMFWYRQDPGLGLRLIYFSYDVKMKEKGDIPEGYSVSREKKERFSLILESASTNQTSMYLCASRPGGESGANVLTFGAGSRLTVL.

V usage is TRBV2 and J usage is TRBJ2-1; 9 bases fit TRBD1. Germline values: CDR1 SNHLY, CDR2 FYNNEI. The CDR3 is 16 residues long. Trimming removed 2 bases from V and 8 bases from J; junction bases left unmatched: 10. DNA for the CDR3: TGTGCCAGCAGTGAATTAGGGACAGGGATAATCGATGAGCAGTTCTTC. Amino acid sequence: CASSELGTGIIDEQFF.

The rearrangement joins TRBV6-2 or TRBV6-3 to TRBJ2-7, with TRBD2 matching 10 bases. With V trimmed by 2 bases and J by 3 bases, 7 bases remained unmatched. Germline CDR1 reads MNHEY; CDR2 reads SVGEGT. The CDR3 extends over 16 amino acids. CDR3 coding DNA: TGTGCCAGCAGTTACGCCCCAGCGGGGGGGATCTACGAGCAGTACGTC. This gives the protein CASSYAPAGGIYEQYV.

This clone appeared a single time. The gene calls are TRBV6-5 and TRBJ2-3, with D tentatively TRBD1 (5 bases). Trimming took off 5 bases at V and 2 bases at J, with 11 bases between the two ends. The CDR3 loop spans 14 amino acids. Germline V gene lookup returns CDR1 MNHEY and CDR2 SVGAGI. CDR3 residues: CASSLQGNTDTQYF. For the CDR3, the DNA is TGTGCCAGCAGTCTCCAGGGTAACACAGATACGCAGTATTTT.

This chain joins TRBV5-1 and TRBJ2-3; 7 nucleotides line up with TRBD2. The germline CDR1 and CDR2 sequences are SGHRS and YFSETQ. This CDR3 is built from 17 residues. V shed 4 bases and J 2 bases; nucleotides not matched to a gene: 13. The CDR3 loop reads CASSQINLRGTTDTQYF. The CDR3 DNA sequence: TGCGCCAGCAGCCAAATTAATCTGCGGGGGACCACAGATACGCAGTATTTT.

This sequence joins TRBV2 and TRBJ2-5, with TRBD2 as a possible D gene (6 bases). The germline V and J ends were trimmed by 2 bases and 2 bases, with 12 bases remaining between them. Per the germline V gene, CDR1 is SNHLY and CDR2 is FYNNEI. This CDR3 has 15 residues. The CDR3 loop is CASSELGGNQETQYF. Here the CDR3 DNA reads TGTGCCAGCAGTGAACTCGGCGGGAATCAAGAGACCCAGTACTTC.

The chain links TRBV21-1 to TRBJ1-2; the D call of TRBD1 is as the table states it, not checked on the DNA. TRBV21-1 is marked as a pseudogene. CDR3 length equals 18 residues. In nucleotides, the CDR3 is TGTGCCAGCAGCAAAGAGGTCTGGGACAGGGCCCGCACCCATGGCTACACCTTC. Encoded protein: CASSKEVWDRARTHGYTF.

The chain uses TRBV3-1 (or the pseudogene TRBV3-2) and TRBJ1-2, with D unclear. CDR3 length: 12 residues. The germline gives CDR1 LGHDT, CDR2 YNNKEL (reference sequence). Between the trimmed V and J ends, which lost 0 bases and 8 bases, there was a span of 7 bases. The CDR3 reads CASSQEVRGYTF. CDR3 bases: TGTGCCAGCAGCCAAGAAGTGAGAGGCTACACCTTC.

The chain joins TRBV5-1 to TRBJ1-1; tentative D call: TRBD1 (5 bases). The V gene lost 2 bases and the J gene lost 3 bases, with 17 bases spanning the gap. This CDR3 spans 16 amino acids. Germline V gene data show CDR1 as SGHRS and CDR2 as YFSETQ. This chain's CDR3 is CASSFNGHQGYTEAFF. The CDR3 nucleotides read TGCGCCAGCAGCTTTAACGGGCATCAGGGCTACACTGAAGCTTTCTTT.

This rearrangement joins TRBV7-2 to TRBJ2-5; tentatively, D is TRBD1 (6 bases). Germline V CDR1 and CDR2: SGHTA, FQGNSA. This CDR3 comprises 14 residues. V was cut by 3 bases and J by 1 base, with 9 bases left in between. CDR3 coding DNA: TGTGCCAGCAGCTTTGTCAGGGGCCAAGAGACCCAGTACTTC. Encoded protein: CASSFVRGQETQYF.

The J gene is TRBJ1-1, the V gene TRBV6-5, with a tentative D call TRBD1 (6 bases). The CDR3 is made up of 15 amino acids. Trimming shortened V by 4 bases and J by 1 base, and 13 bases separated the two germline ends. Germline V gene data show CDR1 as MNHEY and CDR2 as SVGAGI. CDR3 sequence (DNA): TGTGCCAGCAGTTCCTATGGGGGCAGGAACACTGAAGCTTTCTTT. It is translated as CASSSYGGRNTEAFF.

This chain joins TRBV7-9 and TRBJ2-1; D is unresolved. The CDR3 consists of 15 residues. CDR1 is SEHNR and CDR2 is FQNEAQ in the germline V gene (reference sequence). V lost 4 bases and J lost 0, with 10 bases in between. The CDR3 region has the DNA TGTGCCAGCAGCTCGAGGCCCGACTCCTACAATGAGCAGTTCTTC. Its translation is CASSSRPDSYNEQFF.

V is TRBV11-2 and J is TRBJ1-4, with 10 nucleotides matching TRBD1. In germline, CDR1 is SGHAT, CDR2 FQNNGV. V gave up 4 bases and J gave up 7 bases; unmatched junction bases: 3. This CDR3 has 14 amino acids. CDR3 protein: CASSSRQGAEKLFF. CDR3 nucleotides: TGTGCCAGCAGCTCCCGACAGGGGGCTGAAAAACTGTTTTTT. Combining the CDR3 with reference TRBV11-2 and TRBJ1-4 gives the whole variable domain EAGVAQSPRYKIIEKRQSVAFWCNPISGHATLYWYQQILGQGPKLLIQFQNNGVVDDSQLPKDRFSAERLKGVDSTLKIQPAKLEDSAVYLCASSSRQGAEKLFFGSGTQLSVL.

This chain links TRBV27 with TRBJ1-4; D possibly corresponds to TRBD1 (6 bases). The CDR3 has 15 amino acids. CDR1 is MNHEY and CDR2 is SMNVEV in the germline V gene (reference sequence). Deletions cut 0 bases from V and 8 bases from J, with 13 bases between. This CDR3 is CASSLSNRVGEKLFF. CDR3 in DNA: TGTGCCAGCAGTTTATCGAACAGGGTAGGCGAAAAACTGTTTTTT.

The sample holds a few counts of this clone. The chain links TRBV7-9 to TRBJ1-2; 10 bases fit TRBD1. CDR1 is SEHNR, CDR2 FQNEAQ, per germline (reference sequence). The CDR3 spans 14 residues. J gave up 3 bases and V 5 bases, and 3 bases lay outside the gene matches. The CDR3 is CASSRTGGDYGYTF. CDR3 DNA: TGTGCCAGCAGCAGGACAGGGGGGGACTATGGCTACACCTTC.

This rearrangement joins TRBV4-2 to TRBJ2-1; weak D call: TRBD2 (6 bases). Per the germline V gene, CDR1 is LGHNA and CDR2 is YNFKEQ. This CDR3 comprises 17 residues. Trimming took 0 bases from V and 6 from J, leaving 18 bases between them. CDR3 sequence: CASSQDRVDYPGNEQFF. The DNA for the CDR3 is TGTGCCAGCAGCCAAGATCGGGTGGACTACCCGGGCAATGAGCAGTTCTTC.